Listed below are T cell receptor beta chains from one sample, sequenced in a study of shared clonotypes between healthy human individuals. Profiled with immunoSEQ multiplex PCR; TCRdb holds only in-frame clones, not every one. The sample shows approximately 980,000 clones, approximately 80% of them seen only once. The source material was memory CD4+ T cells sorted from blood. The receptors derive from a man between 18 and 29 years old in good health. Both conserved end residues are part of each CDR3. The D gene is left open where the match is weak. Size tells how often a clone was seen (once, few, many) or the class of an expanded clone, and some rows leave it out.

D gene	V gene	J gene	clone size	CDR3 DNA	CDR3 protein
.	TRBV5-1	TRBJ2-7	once	TGCGCCAGTAAGCCGGGGAGGCTCTCCTACGAGCAGTACTTC	CASKPGRLSYEQYF
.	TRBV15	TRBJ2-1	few	TGTGCCACCAGCAGAGGGCTGGGGACCTACAATGAGCAGTTCTTC	CATSRGLGTYNEQFF
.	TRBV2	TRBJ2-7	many	TGTGCCAGCAGTGAAGGGCAGCTGTACGAGCAGTACTTC	CASSEGQLYEQYF
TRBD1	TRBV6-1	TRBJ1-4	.	TGTGCCAGCAGTGAACCCAACTGGGGGACAGCTAATGAAAAACTGTTTTTT	CASSEPNWGTANEKLFF
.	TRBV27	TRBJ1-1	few	TGTGCCAGCGCCCGCCCGGGGTTTGGCACTGAAGCTTTCTTT	CASARPGFGTEAFF
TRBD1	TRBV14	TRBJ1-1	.	TGTGCCAGCAGCCAAGGACAGGGCACTGAAGCTTTCTTT	CASSQGQGTEAFF
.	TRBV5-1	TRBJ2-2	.	TGCGCCAGCAGCTTGGAGGCCAGGGGCCCTGCCGGGGAGCTGTTTTTT	CASSLEARGPAGELFF
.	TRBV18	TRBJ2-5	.	TGTGCCAGCTCACCGGTCCAGCTTAGGCAAGAGACCCAGTACTTC	CASSPVQLRQETQYF
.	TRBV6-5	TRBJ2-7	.	TGTGCCAGCACCCTAGAGGTTCTACCGATTTACGAGCAGTACTTC	CASTLEVLPIYEQYF
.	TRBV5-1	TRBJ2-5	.	TGCGCCAGCAGCTCCCTAGGCACCCAAGAGACCCAGTACTTC	CASSSLGTQETQYF